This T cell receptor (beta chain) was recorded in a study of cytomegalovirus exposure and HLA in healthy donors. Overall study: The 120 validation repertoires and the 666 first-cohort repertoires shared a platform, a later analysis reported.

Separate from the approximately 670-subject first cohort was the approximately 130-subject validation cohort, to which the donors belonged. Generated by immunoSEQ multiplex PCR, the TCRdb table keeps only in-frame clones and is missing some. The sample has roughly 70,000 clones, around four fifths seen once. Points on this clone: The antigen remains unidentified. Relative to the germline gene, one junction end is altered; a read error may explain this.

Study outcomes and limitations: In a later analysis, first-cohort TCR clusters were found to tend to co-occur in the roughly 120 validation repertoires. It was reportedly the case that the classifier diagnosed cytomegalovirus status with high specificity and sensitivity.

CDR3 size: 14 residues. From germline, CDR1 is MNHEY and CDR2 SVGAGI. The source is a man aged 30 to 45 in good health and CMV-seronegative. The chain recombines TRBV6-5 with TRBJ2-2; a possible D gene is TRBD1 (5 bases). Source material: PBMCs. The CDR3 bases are TGTGCCAGCAGCGCCACAGGATCCACCCGGGAGCTGTTTTTT. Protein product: CASSATGSTRELFF.